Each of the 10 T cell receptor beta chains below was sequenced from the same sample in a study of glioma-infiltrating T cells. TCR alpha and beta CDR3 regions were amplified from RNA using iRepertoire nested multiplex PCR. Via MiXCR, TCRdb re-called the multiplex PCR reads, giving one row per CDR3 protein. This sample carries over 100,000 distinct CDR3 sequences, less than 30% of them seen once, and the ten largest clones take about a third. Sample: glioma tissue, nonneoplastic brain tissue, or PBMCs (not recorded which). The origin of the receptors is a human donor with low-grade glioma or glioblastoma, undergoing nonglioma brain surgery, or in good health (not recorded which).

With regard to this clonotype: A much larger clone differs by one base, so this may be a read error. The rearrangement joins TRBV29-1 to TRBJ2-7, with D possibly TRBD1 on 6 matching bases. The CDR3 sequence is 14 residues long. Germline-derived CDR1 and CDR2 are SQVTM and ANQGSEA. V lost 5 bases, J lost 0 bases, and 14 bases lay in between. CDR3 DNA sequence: TGCAGCGTTAAGGCGGACAGCTACTCCTACGAGCAGTACTTC. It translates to CSVKADSYSYEQYF.

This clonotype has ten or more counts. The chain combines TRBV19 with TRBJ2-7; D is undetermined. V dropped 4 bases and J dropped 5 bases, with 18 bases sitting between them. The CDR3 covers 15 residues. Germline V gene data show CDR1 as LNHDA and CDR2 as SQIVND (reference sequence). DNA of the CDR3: TGTGCCAGTAGTACAGGACGGCTCAAGCCCCACGAGCAGTACTTC. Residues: CASSTGRLKPHEQYF. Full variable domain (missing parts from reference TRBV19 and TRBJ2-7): DGGITQSPKYLFRKEGQNVTLSCEQNLNHDAMYWYRQDPGQGLRLIYYSQIVNDFQKGDIAEGYSVSREKKESFPLTVTSAQKNPTAFYLCASSTGRLKPHEQYFGPGTRLTVT.

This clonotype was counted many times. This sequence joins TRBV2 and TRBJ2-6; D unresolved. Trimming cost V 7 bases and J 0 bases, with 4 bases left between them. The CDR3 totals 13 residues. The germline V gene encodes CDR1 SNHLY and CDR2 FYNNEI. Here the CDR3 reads CASKSSGANVLTF. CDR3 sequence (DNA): TGTGCCAGCAAGAGCTCTGGGGCCAACGTCCTGACTTTC.

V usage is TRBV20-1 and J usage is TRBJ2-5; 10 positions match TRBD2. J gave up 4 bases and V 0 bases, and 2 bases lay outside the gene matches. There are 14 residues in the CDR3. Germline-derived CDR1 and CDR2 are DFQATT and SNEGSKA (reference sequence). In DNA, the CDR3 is TGCAGTGCTAGAGATGGGACTAGCGCAGAGACCCAGTACTTC. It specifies CSARDGTSAETQYF.

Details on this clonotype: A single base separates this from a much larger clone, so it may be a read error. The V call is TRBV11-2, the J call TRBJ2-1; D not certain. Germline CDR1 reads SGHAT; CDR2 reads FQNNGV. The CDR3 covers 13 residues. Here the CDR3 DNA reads TGTGCCAGCAGCTTAGATAAGCACAATGAGCAGTCCTTC. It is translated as CASSLDKHNEQSF. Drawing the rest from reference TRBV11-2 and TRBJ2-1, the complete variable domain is EAGVAQSPRYKIIEKRQSVAFWCNPISGHATLYWYQQILGQGPKLLIQFQNNGVVDDSQLPKDRFSAERLKGVDSTLKIQPAKLEDSAVYLCASSLDKHNEQSFGPGTRLTVL.

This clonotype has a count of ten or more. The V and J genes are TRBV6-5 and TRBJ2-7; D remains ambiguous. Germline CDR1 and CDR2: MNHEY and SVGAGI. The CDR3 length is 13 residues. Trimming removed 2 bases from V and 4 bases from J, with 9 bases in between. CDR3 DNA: TGTGCCAGCAGTTACGGTCTGGGGTACGAGCAGTACTTC. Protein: CASSYGLGYEQYF.

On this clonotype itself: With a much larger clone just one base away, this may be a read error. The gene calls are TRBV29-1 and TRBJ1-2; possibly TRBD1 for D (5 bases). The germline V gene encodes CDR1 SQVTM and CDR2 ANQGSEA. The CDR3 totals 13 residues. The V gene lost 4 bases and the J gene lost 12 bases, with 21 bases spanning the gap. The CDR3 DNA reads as TGCAGCGTTGGATCGGGGCAACCAAGGGGCCACACCTTC. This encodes CSVGSGQPRGHTF.

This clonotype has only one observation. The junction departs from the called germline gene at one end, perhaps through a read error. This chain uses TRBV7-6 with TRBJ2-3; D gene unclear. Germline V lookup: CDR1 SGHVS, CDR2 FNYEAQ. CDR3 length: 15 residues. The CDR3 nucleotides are TGTGTCAGCAGCCCGTCTGTAGCTAGCACAGATACGCAGTATTTT. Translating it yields CVSSPSVASTDTQYF.

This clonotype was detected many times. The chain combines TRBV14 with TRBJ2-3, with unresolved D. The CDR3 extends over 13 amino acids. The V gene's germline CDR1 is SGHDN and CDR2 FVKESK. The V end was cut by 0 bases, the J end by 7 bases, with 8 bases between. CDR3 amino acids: CASSQESVNTQYF. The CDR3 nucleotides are TGTGCCAGCAGCCAAGAAAGTGTAAATACGCAGTATTTT. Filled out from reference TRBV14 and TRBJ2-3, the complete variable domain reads EAGVTQFPSHSVIEKGQTVTLRCDPISGHDNLYWYRRVMGKEIKFLLHFVKESKQDESGMPNNRFLAERTGGTYSTLKVQPAELEDSGVYFCASSQESVNTQYFGPGTRLTVL.

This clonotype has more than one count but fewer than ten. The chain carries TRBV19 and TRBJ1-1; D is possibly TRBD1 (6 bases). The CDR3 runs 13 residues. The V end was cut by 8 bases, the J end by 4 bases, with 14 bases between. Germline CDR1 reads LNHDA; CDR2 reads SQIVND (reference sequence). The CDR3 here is CASWGPPGTEAFF. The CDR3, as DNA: TGTGCCAGTTGGGGGCCCCCGGGCACTGAAGCTTTCTTT.